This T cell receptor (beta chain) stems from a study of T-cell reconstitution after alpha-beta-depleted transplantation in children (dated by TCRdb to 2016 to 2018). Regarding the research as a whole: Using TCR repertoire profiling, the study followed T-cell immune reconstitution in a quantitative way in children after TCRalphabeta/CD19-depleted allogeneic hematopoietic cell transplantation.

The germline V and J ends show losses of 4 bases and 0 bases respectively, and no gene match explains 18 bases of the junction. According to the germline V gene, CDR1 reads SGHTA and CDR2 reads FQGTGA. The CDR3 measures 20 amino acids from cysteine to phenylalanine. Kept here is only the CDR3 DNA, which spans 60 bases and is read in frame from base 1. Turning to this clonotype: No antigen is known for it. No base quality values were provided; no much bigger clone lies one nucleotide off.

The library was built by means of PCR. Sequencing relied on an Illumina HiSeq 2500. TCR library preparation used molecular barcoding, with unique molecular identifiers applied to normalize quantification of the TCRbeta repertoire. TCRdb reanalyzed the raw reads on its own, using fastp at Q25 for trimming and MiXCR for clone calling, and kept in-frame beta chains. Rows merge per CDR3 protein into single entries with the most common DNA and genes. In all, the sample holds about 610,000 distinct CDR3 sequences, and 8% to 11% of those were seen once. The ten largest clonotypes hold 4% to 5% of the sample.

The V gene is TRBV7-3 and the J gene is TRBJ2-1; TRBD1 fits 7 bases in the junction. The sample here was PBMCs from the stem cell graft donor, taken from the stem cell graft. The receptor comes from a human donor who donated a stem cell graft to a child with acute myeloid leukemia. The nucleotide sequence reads TGTGCCAGCAGCTCACGGGGACAGTCGAACCTGGGGGCCTCCTACAATGAGCAGTTCTTC. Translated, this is CASSSRGQSNLGASYNEQFF.